The 3 T cell receptor beta chains below come from one sample, sequenced in a study of T-cell reconstitution after alpha-beta-depleted transplantation in children. Unique molecular identifiers were used to barcode this TCRbeta library. TCRdb processed the PCR reads anew with MiXCR; each CDR3 protein has one entry. The data contain approximately 980,000 distinct CDR3 sequences, around 30% of them seen just once; the ten biggest clones take up roughly 31%. The specimen comprised PBMCs, mostly from graft donor cells, sampled 360 days after TCRalphabeta/CD19-depleted stem cell transplant. These TCRs come from a boy less than two years old who had a stem cell transplant for SCID, so the T cells may come from the graft donor.

The J gene is TRBJ2-5, the V gene TRBV29-1; no definite D call. Germline lookup yields CDR1 SQVTM and CDR2 ANQGSEA. The V end was cut by 0 bases, the J end by 2 bases, with 13 bases between. The CDR3 loop spans 15 amino acids. Here the CDR3 reads CSVEDLALIQETQYF. The CDR3 bases are TGCAGCGTTGAAGATCTGGCCCTCATTCAAGAGACCCAGTACTTC.

This clonotype appeared a few times. This chain uses TRBV12-3 or TRBV12-4 with TRBJ2-1; 8 nucleotides match TRBD2. The CDR3 totals 15 residues. Trimming at V came to 6 bases and at J to 5 bases, leaving 9 bases not matched to a gene. The CDR3 coding sequence is TGTGCCAGCAGGATCGGGGGGGGCCGCGACAATGAGCAGTTCTTC. Translation: CASRIGGGRDNEQFF.

There are a few counts of this clonotype. V usage is TRBV5-1 and J usage is TRBJ2-3; D is possibly TRBD1 or TRBD2 (5 bases each). Germline V lookup: CDR1 SGHRS, CDR2 YFSETQ. The CDR3 loop spans 13 amino acids. Trimming left V 6 bases short and J 6 bases short, with 14 bases between. The CDR3 is CASTGTLADTQYF. In nucleotides, the CDR3 is TGCGCCAGCACGGGGACCCTCGCGGATACGCAGTATTTT.